A selection of T cell receptor beta chains follows, all from one sample in a study of identical twins. TCRdb analysed the 5' RACE reads with MiXCR anew, one entry per CDR3 protein. The table records about 520,000 distinct CDR3 sequences, about 20% of them present only once. This sample was also put to use in a study of T cells expressing NK-cell markers.

Input material: CD4+ T cells sorted from blood. Source of these receptors: a woman aged 18 to 35 in good health. CDR3s include the opening cysteine and the closing phenylalanine or tryptophan. D genes are given only for firm matches. Part of the rows lack a size; the others show once, few, many or a class for expanded clones.

>TRBV5-1|once|TRBD1|16|TRBJ1-1
TGCGCCAGCAGCTTCTCATTGACAGGGGGCAACACTGAAGCTTTCTTT
CASSFSLTGGNTEAFF
>TRBV20-1|-|TRBD2|15|TRBJ2-1
TGCAGTGCTATGGGGACTAGCGGGAGCACAAATGAGCAGTTCTTC
CSAMGTSGSTNEQFF
>TRBV12-3/TRBV12-4|-|-|13|TRBJ1-1
TGTGCCAGCAGGCTGACAGCGAACACTGAAGCTTTCTTT
CASRLTANTEAFF
>TRBV6-1|-|-|13|TRBJ1-1
TGTGCCAGCGGAGACACCTTGAACACTGAAGCTTTCTTT
CASGDTLNTEAFF
>TRBV5-1|few|TRBD2|15|TRBJ2-5
TGCGCCAGCAGCTTGGGACTAGCGAACCAAGAGACCCAGTACTTC
CASSLGLANQETQYF
>TRBV7-2|-|-|12|TRBJ1-2
TGTGCCAGCAGGGGGGGAAACTATGGCTACACCTTC
CASRGGNYGYTF
>TRBV4-3|-|TRBD2|15|TRBJ2-7
TGCGCCAGCAGCCAAGCAGCGGGAGGCACCTACGAGCAGTACTTC
CASSQAAGGTYEQYF
>TRBV10-3|-|TRBD2|13|TRBJ2-5
TGTGCCATCAGGGGAGGGGAACAAGAGACCCAGTACTTC
CAIRGGEQETQYF
>TRBV29-1|few|-|14|TRBJ1-1
TGCAGCGTTGAAGATGGAAAAAGGGGTTCGCGAGCTTTCTTT
CSVEDGKRGSRAFF
>TRBV7-9|-|-|13|TRBJ1-2
TGTGCCAGCAGCTTAGCCATCCCTTATGGCTACACCTTC
CASSLAIPYGYTF
>TRBV7-3|-|TRBD2|15|TRBJ2-1
TGTGCCAGCAGCCAGCTAGCGGGGGAATACAATGAGCAGTTCTTC
CASSQLAGEYNEQFF
>TRBV5-1|-|-|14|TRBJ2-7
TGCGCCAGCAGCCAGATGGGGAACTCCTACGAGCAGTACTTC
CASSQMGNSYEQYF
>TRBV4-1|-|-|15|TRBJ1-1
TGCGCCAGCAGCCAAGAAACTAGCTCTCGCACTGAAGCTTTCTTT
CASSQETSSRTEAFF
>TRBV4-2|-|TRBD1|16|TRBJ1-4
TGTGCCAGCAGCCAAGATCAAGGGACAGGCAATGAAAAACTGTTTTTT
CASSQDQGTGNEKLFF
>TRBV4-3|once|TRBD2|17|TRBJ2-3
TGCGCCAGCAGCCAAGAACCGGGACTAGACCCCACAGATACGCAGTATTTT
CASSQEPGLDPTDTQYF
>TRBV4-3|-|TRBD2|19|TRBJ2-3
TGCGCCAGCAGCCAAGAGTGGGGGACTAGCGGGAGGGCCAAAGATACGCAGTATTTT
CASSQEWGTSGRAKDTQYF
>TRBV20-1|-|TRBD1|13|TRBJ2-7
TGCAGTGCTTCGGACAGGCCAACCTACGAGCAGTACTTC
CSASDRPTYEQYF